This TCR beta chain was profiled in a study of post-analysis software for immune sequencing data. Study details: Patients with relapsing-remitting, secondary progressive and progressive-relapsing multiple sclerosis courses were all represented.

The CDR3 runs 12 residues. V lost 10 bases, J lost 6 bases, and 15 bases lay in between. Germline assignment: CDR1 ENHRY and CDR2 SYGVKD. A few counts support this clonotype. Its antigen remains unidentified. Overall study findings and caveats: TRBV5-6, TRBV5-1 and TRBV20-1 were among four or five TRBV segments more frequent in patients than controls.

Each TCR beta cDNA library carried unique molecular identifiers. MiXCR, run by TCRdb on the PCR reads, gives a single entry per CDR3 protein. The top ten hold roughly 10% of the sample, which has about 680,000 distinct CDR3 sequences, 55% to 60% seen once. This clonotype was obtained from a girl aged 2 to 10 with multiple sclerosis. The sample consisted of blood. V is TRBV10-3 and J is TRBJ1-1; D is uncertain. The CDR3: CATCGTGAEAFF. The DNA of the CDR3 is TGTGCCACCTGTGGAACCGGCGCTGAAGCTTTCTTT.